Listed below are T cell receptor beta chains from one sample, sequenced in a study of cytomegalovirus exposure and HLA in healthy donors. Measured with immunoSEQ multiplex PCR; TCRdb has only the in-frame clones, and not every one. Among around 44,000 clones listed, 87% were seen once. The specimen was PBMCs. The receptors derive from a woman aged 40-49 years in good health and CMV-seropositive. Both conserved end residues are part of each CDR3. D genes are given only for firm matches. Not all rows give a size; the values are once, few, many and, for expanded clones, a class.

>TRBD1|few|TRBJ2-5|TRBV28
TGTGCCAGCTTCCCCGGAGGGACAGGCCAAGAGACCCAGTACTTC
CASFPGGTGQETQYF
>TRBD2|.|TRBJ2-1|TRBV18
TGTGCCAGCTCACCGCAGCGGGGGGACGTTAAGGATGAGCAGTTCTTC
CASSPQRGDVKDEQFF
>.|few|TRBJ2-1|TRBV6-1
TGTGCCAGCAGTGAAGAGCCTAGCACGGGCAATGAGCAGTTCTTC
CASSEEPSTGNEQFF
>TRBD2|.|TRBJ2-5|TRBV5-4
TGTGCCAGCAGCTTGCGGGACTACCCTGGGACCCAGTACTTC
CASSLRDYPGTQYF
>.|.|TRBJ1-4|TRBV7-9
TGTGCCAGCAGCTTGGGGGGTACAACTAATGAAAAACTGTTTTTT
CASSLGGTTNEKLFF
>TRBD1|.|TRBJ1-2|TRBV6-6
TGTGCCAGCAGCCTCGGACAGGATGGCTACACCTTC
CASSLGQDGYTF
>.|.|TRBJ1-2|TRBV5-5
TGTGCCAGCAGCCCGATTGATCCAGGGGATGGCTACACCTTC
CASSPIDPGDGYTF
>.|.|TRBJ1-1|TRBV15
TGTGCCACCAGCAGAGATTTGGGGGCCGCTGAAGCTTTCTTT
CATSRDLGAAEAFF
>.|.|TRBJ1-2|TRBV7-9
TGTGCCAGCAGCTTAGCGCTGGGAGTGGACTATGGCTACACCTTC
CASSLALGVDYGYTF
>.|.|TRBJ1-1|TRBV7-9
TGTGCCAGCAGCTTCGATGGCAACACTGAAGCTTTCTTT
CASSFDGNTEAFF
>.|.|TRBJ1-1|TRBV7-2
TGTGCCAGCAGCTTAGGGTTATTGCGGGAAGCTTTCTTT
CASSLGLLREAFF
>TRBD2|few|TRBJ2-2|TRBV6-6
TGTGCCACTCTCGGGACTAGCGGGAGTAGGACCGGGGAGCTGTTTTTT
CATLGTSGSRTGELFF
>TRBD1|once|TRBJ2-7|TRBV2
TGTGCCACGGCCGGACAGGGACCCTACGAGCAGTACTTC
CATAGQGPYEQYF
>TRBD1|.|TRBJ1-4|TRBV29-1
TGCAGCGCTGGACAGGGAGCCCCTTCCTCCAACCCATCGTGGAAACTGTTTTTT
CSAGQGAPSSNPSWKLFF
>.|.|TRBJ2-1|TRBV9
TGTGCCAGCAGCGTAGGTACAGGGTCCCACAATGAGCAGTTCTTC
CASSVGTGSHNEQFF
>TRBD2|.|TRBJ2-1|TRBV10-2
TGCGCCAGCGTCGTAACGGGGGGGCCCTCTGAGCAGTTCTTC
CASVVTGGPSEQFF
>.|.|TRBJ2-2|TRBV9
TGTGCCAGCAGCCGGGGGAGAGGGGGCGCGAACACCGGGGAGCTGTTTTTT
CASSRGRGGANTGELFF
>.|.|TRBJ2-1|TRBV5-1
TGCGCCAGCAGCCCCGGTGGTGCCTACAATGAGCAGTTCTTC
CASSPGGAYNEQFF
>TRBD2|.|TRBJ2-5|TRBV5-1
TGCGCCAGCAGAAGACTAGCGGGGGATAAAGAGACCCAGTACTTC
CASRRLAGDKETQYF
>TRBD1|.|TRBJ2-7|TRBV9
TGTGCCAGCACCGTGGGGACAGGGGGTTACGAGCAGTACTTC
CASTVGTGGYEQYF
>.|.|TRBJ1-1|TRBV5-1
TGCGCCAGCAGCTCCAGACGGGACACTGAAGCTTTCTTT
CASSSRRDTEAFF
>.|.|TRBJ2-6|TRBV7-8
TGTGCCAGCAGCTTAGATCGCTCTGGGGCCAACGTCCTGACTTTC
CASSLDRSGANVLTF
>.|.|TRBJ1-2|TRBV5-1
TGCGCCAGCAGCTTGGACCCAGCTAACTATGGCTACACCTTC
CASSLDPANYGYTF
>TRBD2|.|TRBJ2-1|TRBV7-3
TGTGCCAGCAGCAAACATCCTAGCGGGCGGAACAATGAGCAGTTCTTC
CASSKHPSGRNNEQFF
>TRBD1|once|TRBJ1-5|TRBV4-2
TGTGCCAGCAGCCCCCACCTACAGGGGATTCAGCCCCAGCATTTT
CASSPHLQGIQPQHF
>TRBD1|.|TRBJ1-1|TRBV2
TGTGCCGCCCGGCGGGACAGTATGGGTTTGGACACTGAAGCTTTCTTT
CAARRDSMGLDTEAFF
>TRBD1|.|TRBJ1-4|TRBV28
TGTGCCAGCAGACTGGACAGGGGGAATGAAAAACTGTTTTTT
CASRLDRGNEKLFF
>TRBD1|.|TRBJ2-6|TRBV7-3
TGTGCCAGCAGCTCGCCGACAGGGCTGGGGTCTGGGGCCAACGTCCTGACTTTC
CASSSPTGLGSGANVLTF
>TRBD1|few|TRBJ1-3|TRBV6-1
TGTGCCAGCAGAGAGACAGGGGACACCATATATTTT
CASRETGDTIYF
>.|.|TRBJ1-2|TRBV9
TGTGCCAGCAGCGGAGGGCCCCTCTCGACGGGCTATGGCTACACCTTC
CASSGGPLSTGYGYTF
>TRBD2|.|TRBJ2-3|TRBV2
TGTGCCAGCAGTATATTAGCGGGAGATATAGATACGCAGTATTTT
CASSILAGDIDTQYF
>.|.|TRBJ2-1|TRBV6-5
TGTGCCAGCAGTTGGGGAGGATACACACGCAATGAGCAGTTCTTC
CASSWGGYTRNEQFF
>TRBD1|.|TRBJ2-1|TRBV6-1
TGTGCCACCACCGGGACAGGGGGATACAATGAGCAGTTCTTC
CATTGTGGYNEQFF
>.|few|TRBJ1-1|TRBV18
TGTGCCAGCTCACCGGGGGGGATTAGCGAAGCTTTCTTT
CASSPGGISEAFF
>.|once|TRBJ1-4|TRBV18
TGTGCCAGCTCACCAGGAGGAGGAGGGATTAATGAAAAACTGTTTTTT
CASSPGGGGINEKLFF
>.|.|TRBJ2-5|TRBV14
TGTGCCAGCAGCCTTAGGGGGGGTGTAGTGGAGACCCAGTACTTC
CASSLRGGVVETQYF
>.|.|TRBJ1-2|TRBV19
TGTGCCAGTGGCCCCGACACCTTC
CASGPDTF
>.|.|TRBJ1-2|TRBV6-1
TGTGCCAGCAGACCTGACGGGAACTATGGCTACACCTTC
CASRPDGNYGYTF
>TRBD1|.|TRBJ2-5|TRBV5-4
TGTGCCAGCAGCCCCTGGGACAGGGACCGCGAGACCCAGTACTTC
CASSPWDRDRETQYF
>.|.|TRBJ1-2|TRBV2
TGTGCCGGGGAGGTCCTCAAACGTCAAGCTAACTATGGCTACACCTTC
CAGEVLKRQANYGYTF
>.|.|TRBJ1-3|TRBV2
TGTGCCTGGGGAGGGTCTGGAAACACCATATATTTT
CAWGGSGNTIYF
>TRBD1|.|TRBJ2-7|TRBV6-1
TGTGCCAGCAGTGGGCGCCGACAGGGGCCGTACGAGCAGTACTTC
CASSGRRQGPYEQYF
>TRBD2|.|TRBJ2-2|TRBV19
TGTGCCAGTAGTAGCCTAGCGGGAGGAGACACCGGGGAGCTGTTTTTT
CASSSLAGGDTGELFF
>TRBD1|.|TRBJ1-1|TRBV6-6
TGTGCCAGCAGTTACTCGACAGGGGAAGCTTTCTTT
CASSYSTGEAFF
>TRBD2|.|TRBJ2-1|TRBV18
TGTGCCAGCTCACACGGACTAGCGGGACCCTTACAAAATGAGCAGTTCTTC
CASSHGLAGPLQNEQFF
>TRBD2|.|TRBJ2-2|TRBV11-3
TGTGCCAGCAGCTTAGAGGGCGGACTAGCGGAGACAAACACCGGGGAGCTGTTTTTT
CASSLEGGLAETNTGELFF
>TRBD1|.|TRBJ2-5|TRBV28
TGTGCCAGCAGTTTAGTGGGTAGGGGGCGTGAGACCCAGTACTTC
CASSLVGRGRETQYF
>TRBD2|.|TRBJ2-1|TRBV11-2
TGTGCCAGCAGCTTAGATCAGGGACTAGCGGAATGGCAGTTCTTC
CASSLDQGLAEWQFF
>.|few|TRBJ2-2|TRBV14
TGTGCCAGCAGCCGTGGGACAACTTCCACCGGGGAGCTGTTTTTT
CASSRGTTSTGELFF
>.|.|TRBJ1-4|TRBV2
TGTGCCAGCAGGGCCTTAAATGAAAAACTGTTTTTT
CASRALNEKLFF
>.|.|TRBJ2-3|TRBV29-1
TGCAGCGTAGGGCAGGGGACAGATACGCAGTATTTT
CSVGQGTDTQYF
>.|.|TRBJ1-1|TRBV5-4
TGTGCCAGCAGCTTACGGTCAAATTTGAACACTGAAGCTTTCTTT
CASSLRSNLNTEAFF
>.|.|TRBJ1-2|TRBV5-6
TGTGCCAGCAGCCTGTGGGGCATGGAAGGCTACACCTTC
CASSLWGMEGYTF
>.|few|TRBJ1-2|TRBV28
TGTGCCAGCAGTTTACGCTATGGCTACACCTTC
CASSLRYGYTF